Described below is a single TCR beta chain sequence and its context. This specimen comes from a study of blood T cell repertoires in COVID-19. Across the study: T cells, B-cell-depleted T cells, or PBMCs provided the cDNA or gDNA that served as material.

The protocol was immunoSEQ multiplex PCR, while the TCRdb copy is restricted to in-frame clones and leaves out a portion. This table has 150,000 to 160,000 clones, more than 85% appearing once. There are 18 residues in the CDR3. Per the germline V gene, CDR1 is LGHNA and CDR2 is YNFKEQ. The ends lost 0 bases at V and 2 bases at J; junction bases unmatched: 10. The chain has TRBV4-2 and TRBJ2-4, with 7 bases fitting TRBD1. The sequence came from a woman aged 70-85 years with acute or convalescent COVID-19. Material: peripheral blood. The CDR3, as DNA: TGTGCCAGCAGCCAAGAATTAGACAGGGTCGGTACCAAAAACATTCAGTACTTC. Residues: CASSQELDRVGTKNIQYF.